This TCR beta chain was profiled in a study of identical twins. Trimming took off 7 bases at V and 4 bases at J, with 16 bases between the two ends. The CDR3 extends over 15 amino acids. CDR1 is MNHNS and CDR2 is SASEGT in the germline V gene. The study, taken as a whole, reports: Zero-insertion analyses could be partly confounded by invariant MAIT and iNKT cells. Twins shared out-of-frame alpha sequences with excess low generation probability.

The authors used template switching to add a universal primer site and gave cDNA unique molecular identifiers. TCRdb passed the 5' RACE reads through MiXCR, listing each CDR3 protein once. This sample carries approximately 700,000 distinct CDR3 sequences, roughly 6.2% of them seen once, and the ten largest clones take 1.5% to 2%. Concerning this clonotype itself: Its antigen is undetermined.

The donor group consisted entirely of healthy Caucasians. The receptor comes from a young man in good health. The sequenced sample consisted of naive T cells sorted from blood. This chain uses TRBV6-1 with TRBJ2-2, with a tentative D call TRBD2 (6 bases). The CDR3 sequence: CASIGGGGATGELFF. The CDR3 bases are TGTGCCAGCATCGGGGGAGGCGGGGCCACCGGGGAGCTGTTTTTT.